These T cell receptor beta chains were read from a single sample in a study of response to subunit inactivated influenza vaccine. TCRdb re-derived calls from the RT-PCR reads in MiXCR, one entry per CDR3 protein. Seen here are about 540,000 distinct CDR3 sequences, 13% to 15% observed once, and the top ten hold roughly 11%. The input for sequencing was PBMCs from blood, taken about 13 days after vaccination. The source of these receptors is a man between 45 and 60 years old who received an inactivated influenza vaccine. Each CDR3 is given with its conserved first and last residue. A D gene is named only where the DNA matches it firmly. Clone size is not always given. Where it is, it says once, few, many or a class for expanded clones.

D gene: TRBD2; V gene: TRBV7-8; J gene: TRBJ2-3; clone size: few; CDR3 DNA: TGTGCCAGCAGCTCCCTAGCGGGGGACAGGAACACAGATACGCAGTATTTT; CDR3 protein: CASSSLAGDRNTDTQYF
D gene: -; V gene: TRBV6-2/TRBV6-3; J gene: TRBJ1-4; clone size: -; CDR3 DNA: TGTGCCAGCAGTGCGGTGCTACGGGATGAAAAACTGTTTTTT; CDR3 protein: CASSAVLRDEKLFF
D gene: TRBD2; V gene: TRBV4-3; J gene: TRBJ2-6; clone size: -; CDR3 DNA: TGCGCCAGCAGCCAAGATGTAAAGCGGGAGATCCCCGGGGCCAACGTCCTGACTTTC; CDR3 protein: CASSQDVKREIPGANVLTF
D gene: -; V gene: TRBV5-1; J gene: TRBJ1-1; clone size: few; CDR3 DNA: TGCGCCAGCAGCTGGGAGGGGAACACTGAAGCTTTCTTT; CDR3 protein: CASSWEGNTEAFF
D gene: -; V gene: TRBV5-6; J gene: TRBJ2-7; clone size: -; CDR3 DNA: TGTGCCAGCAGCTTGGGCAGGAGCTACTACGAGCAGTACTTC; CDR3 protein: CASSLGRSYYEQYF
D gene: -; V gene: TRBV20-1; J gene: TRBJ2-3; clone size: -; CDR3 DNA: TGCAGTGCTAAGGCTCCGACATCCACAGATACGCAGTATTTT; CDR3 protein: CSAKAPTSTDTQYF
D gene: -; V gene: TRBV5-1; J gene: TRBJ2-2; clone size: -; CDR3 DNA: TGCGCCAGCAGCTTTGGTTTACAGGGCGCGCTGGTATTGAGCACCGGGGAGCTGTTTTTT; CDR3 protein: CASSFGLQGALVLSTGELFF
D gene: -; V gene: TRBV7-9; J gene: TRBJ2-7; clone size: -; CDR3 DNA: TGTGCCAGCAGCTTGGGGGACCACGAGCAGTACTTC; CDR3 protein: CASSLGDHEQYF
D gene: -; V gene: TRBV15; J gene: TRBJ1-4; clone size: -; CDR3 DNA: TGTGCCACCAGCTTTCAGTGGGCTAATGAAAAACTGTTTTTT; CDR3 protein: CATSFQWANEKLFF
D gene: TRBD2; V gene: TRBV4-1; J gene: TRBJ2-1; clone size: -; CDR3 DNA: TGCGCCAGCAGCCAATGGGCTAGCGGGGGGACATCCTACAATGAGCAGTTCTTC; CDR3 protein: CASSQWASGGTSYNEQFF
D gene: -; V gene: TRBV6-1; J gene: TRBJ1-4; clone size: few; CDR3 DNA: TGTGCCAGCAGAAATAGGGACCGCAGCGGGGATGAAAAACTGTTTTTT; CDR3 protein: CASRNRDRSGDEKLFF
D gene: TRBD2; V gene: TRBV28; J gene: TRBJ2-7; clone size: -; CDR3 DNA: TGTGCCAGCAGTCAGAGCGGGGGGCCTAACTACGAGCAGTACTTC; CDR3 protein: CASSQSGGPNYEQYF
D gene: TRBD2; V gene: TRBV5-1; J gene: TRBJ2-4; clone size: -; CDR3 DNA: TGCGCCAGCAGCTTGGGCGGGAGAGAGGACATTCAGTACTTC; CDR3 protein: CASSLGGREDIQYF
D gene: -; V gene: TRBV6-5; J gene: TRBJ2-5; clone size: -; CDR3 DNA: TGTGCCAGCAGTTACACACCGGGGGTCCAAGAGACCCAGTACTTC; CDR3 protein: CASSYTPGVQETQYF
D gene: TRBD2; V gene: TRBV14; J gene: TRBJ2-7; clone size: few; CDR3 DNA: TGTGCCAGCAGCCTCCTGACTAGCGGGGGATCCTACGAGCAGTACTTC; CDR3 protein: CASSLLTSGGSYEQYF
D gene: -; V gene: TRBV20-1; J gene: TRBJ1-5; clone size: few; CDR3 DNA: TGCAGTGCTAGGTCCTGGGGGCCCCAGCATTTT; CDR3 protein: CSARSWGPQHF
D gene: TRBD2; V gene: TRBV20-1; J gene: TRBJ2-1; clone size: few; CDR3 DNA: TGCAGTGCTAGATCTTCTGGCGGGGGGGCAAGGTTCTTC; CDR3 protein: CSARSSGGGARFF
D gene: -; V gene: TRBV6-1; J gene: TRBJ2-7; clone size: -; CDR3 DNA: TGTGCCAGCAGACCCCCCCAGACACACTCCTACGAGCAGTACTTC; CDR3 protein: CASRPPQTHSYEQYF
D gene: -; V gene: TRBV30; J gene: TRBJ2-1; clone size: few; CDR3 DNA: TGTGCCGCAGCCCTGGGGGAGCAGTTCTTC; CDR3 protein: CAAALGEQFF
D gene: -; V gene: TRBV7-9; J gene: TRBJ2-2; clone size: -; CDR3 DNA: TGTGCCAGCGGCAAAACCGGCTACCTAAACACCGGGGAGCTGTTTTTT; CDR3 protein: CASGKTGYLNTGELFF
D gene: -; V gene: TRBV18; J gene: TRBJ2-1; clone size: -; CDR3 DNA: TGTGCCAGCTCACCTGCTGGGTGGGACGGCGATGAGCAGTTCTTC; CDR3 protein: CASSPAGWDGDEQFF
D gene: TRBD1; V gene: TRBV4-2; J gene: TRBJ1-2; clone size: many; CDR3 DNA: TGTGCCAGCAGCCATACGGGGACAGACTATGGCTACACCTTC; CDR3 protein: CASSHTGTDYGYTF
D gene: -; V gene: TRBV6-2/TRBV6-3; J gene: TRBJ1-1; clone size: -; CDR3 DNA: TGTGCCATCAGTTCCCCCTTGTATGGGCTCGGAGCTTTCTTT; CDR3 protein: CAISSPLYGLGAFF
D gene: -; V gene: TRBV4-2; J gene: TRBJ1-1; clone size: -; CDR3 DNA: TGTGCCAGCAGCCAAGAATGGGACCTGAACACTGAAGCTTTCTTT; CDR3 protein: CASSQEWDLNTEAFF
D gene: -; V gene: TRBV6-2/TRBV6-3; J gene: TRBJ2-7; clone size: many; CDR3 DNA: TGTGCCAGCAGCCGACGACAGACCTACGAGCAGTACTTC; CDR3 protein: CASSRRQTYEQYF
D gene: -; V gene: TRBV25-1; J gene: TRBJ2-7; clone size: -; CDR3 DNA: TGTGCCAGCAGGACTAGTCGGTCCTACGAGCAGTACTTC; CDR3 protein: CASRTSRSYEQYF
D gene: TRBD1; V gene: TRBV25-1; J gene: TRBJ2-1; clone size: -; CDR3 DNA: TGTGCCAGCAGTGACTTAAGAGTAGATTCGGACAGGGGACTACATTATTGGAATGAGCAGTTCTTC; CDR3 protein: CASSDLRVDSDRGLHYWNEQFF
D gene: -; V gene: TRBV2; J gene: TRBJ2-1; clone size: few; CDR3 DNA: TGTGCCAGCAAGGCAGGGAGCTCCTACAATGAGCAGTTCTTC; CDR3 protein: CASKAGSSYNEQFF
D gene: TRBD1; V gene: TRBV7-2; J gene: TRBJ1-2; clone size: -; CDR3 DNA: TGTGCCAGCAGCTACCGTTCGACAGGGGGCGGCTACACCTTC; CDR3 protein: CASSYRSTGGGYTF
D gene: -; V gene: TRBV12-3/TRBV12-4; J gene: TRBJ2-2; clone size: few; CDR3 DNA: TGTGCCAGCAGTTTAGGCGGGGTAGTCACCGGGGAGCTGTTTTTT; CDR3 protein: CASSLGGVVTGELFF
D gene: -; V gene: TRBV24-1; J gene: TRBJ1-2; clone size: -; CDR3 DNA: TGTGCCACCAGTGATTCCCCCACGGTTGGCTACACCTTC; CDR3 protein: CATSDSPTVGYTF
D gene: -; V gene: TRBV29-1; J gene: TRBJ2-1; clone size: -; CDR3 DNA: TGCAGCGTCAGGATCTACAATGAGCAGTTCTTC; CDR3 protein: CSVRIYNEQFF
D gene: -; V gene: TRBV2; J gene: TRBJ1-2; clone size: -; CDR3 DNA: TGTGCCAGCAGTCCCGAGAAGTCCTATGGCTACACCTTC; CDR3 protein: CASSPEKSYGYTF
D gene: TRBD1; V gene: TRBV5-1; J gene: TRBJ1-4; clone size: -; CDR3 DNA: TGCGCCAGCAGCTTGGGGACAGGAGGTAATGAAAAACTGTTTTTT; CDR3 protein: CASSLGTGGNEKLFF
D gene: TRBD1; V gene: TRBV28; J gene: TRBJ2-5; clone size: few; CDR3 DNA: TGTGCCAGCAGTCCAATTGACAGGGGTGGAGGGACCCAGTACTTC; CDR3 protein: CASSPIDRGGGTQYF
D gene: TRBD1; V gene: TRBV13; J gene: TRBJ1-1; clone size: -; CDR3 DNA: TGTGCCAGCAGCTTACGACAGGGTCCTGAAGCTTTCTTT; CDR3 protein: CASSLRQGPEAFF
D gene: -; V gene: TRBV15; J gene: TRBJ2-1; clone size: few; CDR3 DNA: TGTGCCACCAGCAGCTGGGGCCACAGCTCCTACAATGAGCAGTTCTTC; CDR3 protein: CATSSWGHSSYNEQFF
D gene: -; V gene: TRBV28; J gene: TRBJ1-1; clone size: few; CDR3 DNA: TGTGCCAGCAGTGTCAGACAGAACACTGAAGCTTTCTTT; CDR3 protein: CASSVRQNTEAFF